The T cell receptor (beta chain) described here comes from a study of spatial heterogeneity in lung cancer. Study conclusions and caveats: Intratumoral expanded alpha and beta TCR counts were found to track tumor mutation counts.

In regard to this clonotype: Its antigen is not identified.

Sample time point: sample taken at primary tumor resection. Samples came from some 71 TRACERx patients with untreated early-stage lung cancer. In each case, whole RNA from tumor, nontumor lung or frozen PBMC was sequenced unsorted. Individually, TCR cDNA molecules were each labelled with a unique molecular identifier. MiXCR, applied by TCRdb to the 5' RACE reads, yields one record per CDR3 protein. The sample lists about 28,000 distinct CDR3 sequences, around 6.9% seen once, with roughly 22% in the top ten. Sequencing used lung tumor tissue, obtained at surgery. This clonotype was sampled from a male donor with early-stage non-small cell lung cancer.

The CDR3: CASGQANSPLHF. The CDR3 DNA follows: TGTGCCAGCGGGCAGGCTAATTCACCCCTCCACTTT. The chain carries TRBV7-9 and TRBJ1-6; no firm D call. The germline V gene encodes CDR1 SEHNR and CDR2 FQNEAQ (reference sequence). The germline V and J ends were trimmed by 8 bases and 6 bases, with 8 bases remaining between them. The CDR3 totals 12 residues.